Shown below are 18 T cell receptor beta chains from a single sample sequenced in a study of T cells in Graves' hyperthyroidism and ophthalmopathy. Authors of the study amplified TCR beta CDR3 regions from RNA transcripts. First-round RT-PCR with HTBI primers amplified the TCR CDR3 region. TCRdb reprocessed the multiplex PCR reads with MiXCR, giving one entry per CDR3 protein. Of about 360,000 distinct CDR3 sequences detected, 15% to 20% appear once; the ten largest clones hold roughly 3.5%. The sample was blood. The receptors here all came from a woman aged 18-29 years with Graves' hyperthyroidism.

Comments on this clonotype: A read error may explain this, as a much larger clone is one base away. V is TRBV7-9 and J is TRBJ2-7; D gene unclear. The CDR3 has 12 residues. CDR1 is SEHNR, CDR2 FQNEAQ, per germline (reference sequence). CDR3 nucleotide sequence: TGTGCCAGCAGCTTAGAAGTTTACGAGCCGTACTTC. This translates into CASSLEVYEPYF.

This clonotype was seen repeatedly, ten times or more. The chain carries TRBV6-1 and TRBJ1-1; unclear D gene. There are 14 residues in the CDR3. Trimming shortened V by 8 bases and J by 4 bases, and 17 bases separated the two germline ends. Germline V gene data show CDR1 as MNHNS and CDR2 as SASEGT. Written as DNA, the CDR3 is TGTGCCAGCGGCTTCTCCCTTCGCGGCACTGAAGCTTTCTTT. It translates to CASGFSLRGTEAFF.

This clonotype appeared many times. V and J are TRBV6-5 and TRBJ2-2, with TRBD2 as a possible D gene (6 bases). This CDR3 is 13 amino acids long. The V and J ends lost 4 bases and 4 bases respectively, with 7 bases between them. The V gene's germline CDR1 is MNHEY and CDR2 SVGAGI. CDR3 DNA: TGTGCCAGCAGTTGGGACTTCACCGGGGAGCTGTTTTTT. This encodes CASSWDFTGELFF.

This clonotype was seen repeatedly, ten times or more. This sequence joins TRBV10-3 and TRBJ2-3, with 8 bases that match TRBD2. The germline gives CDR1 ENHRY, CDR2 SYGVKD. V lost 11 bases to trimming and J lost 2 bases; unmatched junction nucleotides: 6. The CDR3 loop spans 13 amino acids. CDR3 loop: CAATSGATDTQYF. In DNA form, the CDR3 reads TGTGCCGCCACTAGCGGAGCCACAGATACGCAGTATTTT.

This clonotype has a count of ten or more. The chain employs TRBV10-3 and TRBJ1-2, with D perhaps TRBD1 (5 bases). This CDR3 contains 16 residues. V dropped 2 bases and J dropped 6 bases, with 19 bases sitting between them. Germline lookup yields CDR1 ENHRY and CDR2 SYGVKD. CDR3 in amino acids: CAISEPAQEGRDGYTF. CDR3 nucleotides: TGTGCCATCAGTGAGCCCGCCCAGGAGGGGAGGGATGGCTACACCTTC.

The chain recombines TRBV7-9 with TRBJ1-1, with D uncertain. V was shortened by 8 bases and J by 6 bases, with 19 bases between the two germline ends. The germline CDR1 and CDR2 sequences are SEHNR and FQNEAQ (reference sequence). The CDR3 loop spans 14 amino acids. CDR3 loop: CASYNSPGTPEAFF. The CDR3 bases are TGTGCCAGCTATAATTCCCCCGGAACCCCTGAAGCTTTCTTT. The complete variable domain, with remaining parts taken from reference TRBV7-9 and TRBJ1-1, reads DTGVSQNPRHKITKRGQNVTFRCDPISEHNRLYWYRQTLGQGPEFLTYFQNEAQLEKSRLLSDRFSAERPKGSFSTLEIQRTEQGDSAMYLCASYNSPGTPEAFFGQGTRLTVV.

V is TRBV30 and J is TRBJ2-2, with TRBD2 matching over 12 bases. The CDR3 is 17 amino acids. V was pared by 0 bases and J by 6 bases, with 8 bases of the junction left unmatched. CDR1 GTSNPN and CDR2 SVGIG come from the germline V gene (reference sequence). The CDR3 sequence: CAWSVLASGGAAGELFF. The DNA of the CDR3 is TGTGCCTGGAGTGTACTGGCTAGCGGGGGGGCCGCCGGGGAGCTGTTTTTT.

This clonotype was counted ten times or more. The chain couples TRBV11-2 to TRBJ1-5, with no clear D. Germline CDR1 is SGHAT and CDR2 is FQNNGV. This CDR3 contains 16 residues. V was cut by 11 bases and J by 0 bases, with 20 bases left in between. CDR3 protein: CAVTPGPLDSNQPQHF. The CDR3 bases are TGTGCCGTTACCCCCGGACCCTTAGATAGCAATCAGCCCCAGCATTTT.

Many counts were recorded for this clonotype. V usage is TRBV11-2 and J usage is TRBJ2-7, with 7 bases that match TRBD1. Germline lookup yields CDR1 SGHAT and CDR2 FQNNGV. The trim removed 1 base at V and 2 bases at J, leaving 5 bases unmatched. There are 15 residues in the CDR3. The CDR3 loop is CASSLGPGQPYEQYF. CDR3 coding DNA: TGTGCCAGCAGCTTAGGGCCGGGACAGCCCTACGAGCAGTACTTC.

V is TRBV12-3 or TRBV12-4 and J is TRBJ1-2, with TRBD1 as a possible D gene (6 bases). V lost 3 bases, J lost 8 bases, and 19 bases lay in between. This CDR3 comprises 15 residues. The CDR3 sequence: CASSFSLRGPWGYTF. CDR3 DNA: TGTGCCAGCAGTTTCAGCCTACGGGGGCCGTGGGGCTACACCTTC.

The V and J genes are TRBV7-6 and TRBJ2-7; 10 bases are a match to TRBD1. Germline CDR1 and CDR2: SGHVS and FNYEAQ. V shed 4 bases and J 4 bases; nucleotides not matched to a gene: 7. The CDR3 covers 15 residues. CDR3 sequence: CASSSEDRGRYEQYF. The CDR3 nucleotides are TGTGCCAGCAGCTCCGAGGACAGGGGGAGGTACGAGCAGTACTTC.

The sample holds many counts of this clonotype. V usage is TRBV12-3 or TRBV12-4 and J usage is TRBJ2-7, with 7 nucleotides matching TRBD2. The CDR3 runs 14 residues. The trim removed 3 bases at V and 1 base at J, leaving 3 bases unmatched. The chain's CDR3 is CASSFGEGSYEQYF. The CDR3 nucleotides are TGTGCCAGCAGTTTTGGGGAGGGTTCCTACGAGCAGTACTTC.

This clonotype was seen many times. CDR3 coding DNA: TGTGCCAGCTCACCAGACCCCTTGGGAAGACAGCCCCAGCATTTT. Protein sequence: CASSPDPLGRQPQHF. This chain connects TRBV18 to TRBJ1-5; D not certain. Trimming removed 2 bases from V and 7 bases from J, with 15 bases in between. Germline CDR1 is KGHSH and CDR2 is LQKENI. This CDR3 has 15 amino acids.

Turning to this clonotype: The conserved final phenylalanine or tryptophan is absent from the CDR3, which likely points to a read error. The V gene is TRBV12-3 or TRBV12-4, the J gene TRBJ1-2; TRBD1 matches 7 bases. V shed 6 bases, J shed 3 bases, and the junction held 7 bases outside the gene matches. CDR3 length equals 14 residues. As DNA, the CDR3 is TGTGCCAGCAGAGCTACAGGGGAACACTATGGCTACACCTAC. This translates into CASRATGEHYGYTY.

This clonotype was seen repeatedly, ten times or more. The V and J genes are TRBV5-1 and TRBJ2-5; 8 bases map to TRBD1. V dropped 5 bases and J dropped 2; count of bases not matched to a gene: 5. Germline-derived CDR1 and CDR2 are SGHRS and YFSETQ. CDR3 size: 14 residues. This CDR3 is CASSSQGAQETQYF. The CDR3 DNA reads TGCGCCAGCAGTTCCCAGGGGGCACAAGAGACCCAGTACTTC.

The sample holds many counts of this clonotype. This chain's CDR3 is CASSDPWTGDGYTF. CDR3 coding DNA: TGTGCCAGCAGTGATCCATGGACAGGGGATGGCTACACCTTC. The chain recombines TRBV6-1 with TRBJ1-2; 9 nucleotides align to TRBD1. Germline CDR1 reads MNHNS; CDR2 reads SASEGT. The CDR3 sequence is 14 residues long. V lost 3 bases and J lost 6; bases outside the gene matches: 5.

This clonotype was observed many times. V usage is TRBV5-1 and J usage is TRBJ2-6; unclear D gene. Trimming shortened V by 0 bases and J by 0 bases, and 7 bases separated the two germline ends. CDR3 length: 16 amino acids. Germline CDR1 and CDR2: SGHRS and YFSETQ. This chain's CDR3 is CASSLVILSGANVLTF. The CDR3 DNA reads TGCGCCAGCAGCTTGGTAATCCTCTCTGGGGCCAACGTCCTGACTTTC.

The table lists this clonotype with many counts. This rearrangement joins TRBV4-2 to TRBJ1-1; D is undetermined. The CDR3 is 16 amino acids. Looked up from germline, CDR1 is LGHNA and CDR2 is YNFKEQ. The V end lost 0 bases, the J end lost 4 bases, and 15 bases lay between the germline ends. CDR3 region: CASSQDSGGFGTEAFF. CDR3 bases: TGTGCCAGCAGCCAAGATTCGGGAGGGTTTGGCACTGAAGCTTTCTTT.